The 19 T cell receptor beta chains in this list originate from one sample, sequenced in a study of immune evolution from preneoplasia to lung adenocarcinoma. The repertoire was sequenced with immunoSEQ multiplex PCR; TCRdb's copy has only in-frame clones and lacks some. Counted here are about 2,500 clones, approximately 85% occurring once; the ten biggest clones make up about 9.9%. The specimen was FFPE normal lung tissue adjacent to the tumor. Receptors originate from a person between 50 and 60 years old with lung adenocarcinoma.

This chain connects TRBV29-1 to TRBJ1-2, with 7 positions matching TRBD1. The germline CDR1 and CDR2 sequences are SQVTM and ANQGSEA. After removal of 4 bases from V and 0 bases from J, the junction contained 2 bases not matched to a gene. This CDR3 contains 13 residues. The CDR3 protein is CSVGTGPNYGYTF. DNA for the CDR3: TGCAGCGTTGGGACAGGACCTAACTATGGCTACACCTTC. Full variable domain (outside the CDR3, taken from reference TRBV29-1 and TRBJ1-2): SAVISQKPSRDICQRGTSLTIQCQVDSQVTMMFWYRQQPGQSLTLIATANQGSEATYESGFVIDKFPISRPNLTFSTLTVSNMSPEDSSIYLCSVGTGPNYGYTFGSGTRLTVV.

In this sample, this clone turned up a few times. This sequence joins TRBV7-2 and TRBJ2-6, with 7 bases fitting TRBD1. Trimming at V came to 2 bases and at J to 4 bases, leaving 5 bases not matched to a gene. Germline V gene sequence: CDR1 SGHTA, CDR2 FQGNSA. The CDR3 is 16 residues long. The CDR3 is CASSLQTGMGANVLTF. The CDR3 bases are TGTGCCAGCAGCTTACAGACAGGGATGGGGGCCAACGTCCTGACTTTC.

The chain is built from TRBV6-1 and TRBJ1-4; D unclear. The CDR3 totals 14 residues. CDR1 is MNHNS and CDR2 is SASEGT in the germline V gene. The ends were cut back, 1 base at V and 6 bases at J, with 9 bases in the middle. CDR3 nucleotide sequence: TGTGCCAGCAGTGAAGACGTGGGTTATGAAAAACTGTTTTTT. This encodes CASSEDVGYEKLFF.

The rearrangement uses TRBV6-4 and TRBJ1-1; tentative D call: TRBD1 (5 bases). The CDR3 has 13 amino acids. Germline V CDR1 and CDR2: MRHNA, SNTAGT. V was clipped by 5 bases and J by 5 bases, with 12 bases between them. The CDR3 bases are TGTGCCAGCAGTCCGGAGCGGGGGACTGAAGCTTTCTTT. It encodes CASSPERGTEAFF.

This chain uses TRBV5-1 with TRBJ2-5; tentatively, D is TRBD1 (6 bases). Deletions cut 3 bases from V and 7 bases from J, with 16 bases between. From germline, CDR1 is SGHRS and CDR2 YFSETQ. The CDR3 runs to 14 residues. CDR3 DNA: TGCGCCAGCAGCTGGGAACAGGGCCTCGGGACCCAGTACTTC. Translation gives CASSWEQGLGTQYF.

V usage is TRBV9 and J usage is TRBJ2-1; 14 bases map to TRBD2. V lost 4 bases, J lost 10 bases, and 10 bases stayed unmatched. The CDR3 has 16 amino acids. CDR1 SGDLS and CDR2 YYNGEE come from the germline V gene. In nucleotides, the CDR3 is TGTGCCAGCAGCCCGAACACCGGGACTAGCGGGAGCGAGCAGTTCTTC. Its protein product is CASSPNTGTSGSEQFF.

This chain joins TRBV6-5 and TRBJ2-5; TRBD2 aligns across 8 bases. J gave up 4 bases and V 6 bases, and 7 bases lay outside the gene matches. The germline V gene encodes CDR1 MNHEY and CDR2 SVGAGI. This CDR3 contains 14 residues. CDR3 loop: CASSWGLDPETQYF. The CDR3 nucleotides are TGTGCCAGCAGCTGGGGACTAGATCCAGAGACCCAGTACTTC.

The chain combines TRBV2 with TRBJ2-7; 11 bases align to TRBD2. The CDR3 runs 15 residues. CDR1 SNHLY and CDR2 FYNNEI come from the germline V gene. Losses at the gene ends were 2 bases for V and 3 bases for J; bases not matched to a gene: 3. For the CDR3, the DNA is TGTGCCAGCAGTGAACGTAGCGGGGGGGGCTACGAGCAGTACTTC. Protein: CASSERSGGGYEQYF.

This rearrangement joins TRBV6-5 to TRBJ2-1; 8 bases map to TRBD2. The CDR3 extends over 11 amino acids. J gave up 9 bases and V 8 bases, and 3 bases lay outside the gene matches. Per germline, CDR1 MNHEY and CDR2 SVGAGI. CDR3 DNA sequence: TGTGCCAGCCGAACTAGCGGTGAGCAGTTCTTC. Its protein product is CASRTSGEQFF.

This chain uses TRBV5-1 with TRBJ1-3, with D maybe TRBD1 (6 bases). The CDR3 has 14 amino acids. The V gene's germline CDR1 is SGHRS and CDR2 YFSETQ. V was cut by 3 bases and J by 4 bases, with 11 bases left in between. The CDR3 DNA sequence: TGCGCCAGCAGCTCCACGACAGGCGGAAACACCATATATTTT. Its protein product is CASSSTTGGNTIYF.

This chain joins TRBV6-5 and TRBJ2-7, with 9 positions matching TRBD1. The trim removed 1 base at V and 5 bases at J, leaving 3 bases unmatched. Germline V gene sequence: CDR1 MNHEY, CDR2 SVGAGI. This CDR3 is 14 amino acids long. In nucleotides, the CDR3 is TGTGCCAGCAGTTACTGGGACAGGGACGACGAGCAGTACTTC. Amino acids: CASSYWDRDDEQYF.

The rearrangement joins TRBV13 to TRBJ2-3; D gene unclear. CDR3 size: 13 residues. Germline CDR1 reads PRHDT; CDR2 reads FYEKMQ (reference sequence). Deletions cut 2 bases from V and 3 bases from J, with 6 bases between. This CDR3 is CASSLRGTDTQYF. Written as DNA, the CDR3 is TGTGCCAGCAGCTTAAGAGGTACAGATACGCAGTATTTT.

The chain links TRBV28 to TRBJ2-2; 9 bases line up with TRBD2. After removal of 6 bases from V and 0 bases from J, the junction contained 8 bases not matched to a gene. This CDR3 spans 17 amino acids. Germline V gene sequence: CDR1 MDHEN, CDR2 SYDVKM. CDR3 sequence reads: CASRHWTSEANTGELFF. The CDR3 region has the DNA TGTGCCAGCAGGCATTGGACTAGCGAAGCGAACACCGGGGAGCTGTTTTTT.

In regard to this clone: This same CDR3 is encoded by further DNA sequences in the sample. The chain recombines TRBV4-1 with TRBJ2-7, with 11 positions matching TRBD2. The junction had 0 bases not matched to a gene; V was cut back by 0 bases and J by 2 bases. CDR1 MGHRA and CDR2 YSYEKL come from the germline V gene. This CDR3 spans 15 amino acids. The chain's CDR3 is CASSQEGLAAYEQYF. The CDR3 DNA reads as TGCGCCAGCAGCCAAGAGGGACTAGCGGCCTACGAGCAGTACTTC.

The genes are TRBV11-1 and TRBJ2-7; 9 bases match TRBD2. The CDR3 is made up of 15 amino acids. From germline, CDR1 is SGHAT and CDR2 FQDESV (reference sequence). V trimming: 4 bases; J trimming: 4 bases; junction bases outside the gene matches: 8. CDR3 nucleotides: TGTGCCAGCAGCTCCTTAGCGGGAGCGACTTACGAGCAGTACTTC. It yields the protein CASSSLAGATYEQYF. Filled out from reference TRBV11-1 and TRBJ2-7, the complete variable domain reads EAEVAQSPRYKITEKSQAVAFWCDPISGHATLYWYRQILGQGPELLVQFQDESVVDDSQLPKDRFSAERLKGVDSTLKIQPAELGDSAMYLCASSSLAGATYEQYFGPGTRLTVT.

The chain carries TRBV14 and TRBJ1-1, with 9 bases fitting TRBD1. CDR1 is SGHDN and CDR2 is FVKESK in the germline V gene. V was clipped by 6 bases and J by 5 bases; unmatched bases: 10. This CDR3 comprises 15 residues. The CDR3 sequence is CASRYSGQGRTEAFF. The CDR3 nucleotides are TGTGCCAGCAGGTACTCGGGACAGGGAAGGACTGAAGCTTTCTTT.

The chain couples TRBV6-6 to TRBJ2-1; D is undetermined. V lost 6 bases to trimming and J lost 0 bases, with 3 bases between them. The germline CDR1 and CDR2 sequences are MNHNY and SVGAGI (reference sequence). There are 12 residues in the CDR3. CDR3 region: CASRGSYNEQFF. The DNA of the CDR3 is TGTGCCAGCAGGGGCTCCTACAATGAGCAGTTCTTC.

The rearrangement joins TRBV30 to TRBJ1-4, with no clear D. Germline CDR1 and CDR2: GTSNPN and SVGIG (reference sequence). CDR3 length: 11 residues. The V end was cut by 0 bases, the J end by 8 bases, with 4 bases between. The CDR3 coding sequence is TGTGCCTGGAGTGTAGTCGAAAAACTGTTTTTT. Its translation is CAWSVVEKLFF.

The chain links TRBV5-1 to TRBJ2-2; 7 nucleotides align to TRBD1. The J segment lost 7 bases and the V segment lost 8 bases, leaving 8 bases of the junction unmatched. The V gene's germline CDR1 is SGHRS and CDR2 YFSETQ. CDR3 size: 13 residues. CDR3 in DNA: TGCGCCAGAGCGACAGGGATAAACGGGGAGCTGTTTTTT. It yields the protein CARATGINGELFF. Based on the CDR3 plus reference TRBV5-1 and TRBJ2-2, the full variable domain is KAGVTQTPRYLIKTRGQQVTLSCSPISGHRSVSWYQQTPGQGLQFLFEYFSETQRNKGNFPGRFSGRQFSNSRSEMNVSTLELGDSALYLCARATGINGELFFGEGSRLTVL.